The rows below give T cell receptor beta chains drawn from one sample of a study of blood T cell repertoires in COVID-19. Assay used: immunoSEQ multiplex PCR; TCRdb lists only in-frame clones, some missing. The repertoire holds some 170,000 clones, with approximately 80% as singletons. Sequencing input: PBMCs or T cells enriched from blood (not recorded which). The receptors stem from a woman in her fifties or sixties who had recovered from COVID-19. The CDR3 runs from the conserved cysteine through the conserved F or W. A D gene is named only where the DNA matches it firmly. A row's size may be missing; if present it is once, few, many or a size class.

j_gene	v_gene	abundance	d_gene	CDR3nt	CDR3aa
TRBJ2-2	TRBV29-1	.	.	TGCAGCGTTGGGAAGACAGAATACACCGGGGAGCTGTTTTTT	CSVGKTEYTGELFF
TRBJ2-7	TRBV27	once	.	TGTGCCAGCAGTTTTCACGGACAGACCTACGAGCAGTACTTC	CASSFHGQTYEQYF
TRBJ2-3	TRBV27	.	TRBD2	TGTGCCAGCAGCCCACCAAGCGGGGGCACAGATACGCAGTATTTT	CASSPPSGGTDTQYF
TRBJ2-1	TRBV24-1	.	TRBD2	TGTGCCACCAGTAGTAGCGGGAGAGGGCGAGATGAGCAGTTCTTC	CATSSSGRGRDEQFF
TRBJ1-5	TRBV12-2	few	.	TGTGCCCCCCGTGATCAGCCCCAGCATTTT	CAPRDQPQHF
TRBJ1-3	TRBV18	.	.	TGTGCCAGCTCACCCGGGACAGGAAACACCATATATTTT	CASSPGTGNTIYF
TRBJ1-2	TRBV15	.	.	TGTGCCACCAGCAGAGATGGTACAGAAGCCTATGGCTACACCTTC	CATSRDGTEAYGYTF
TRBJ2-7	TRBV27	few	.	TGTGCCAGCAGTTTTATAGGGGGCTCCTACGAGCAGTACTTC	CASSFIGGSYEQYF
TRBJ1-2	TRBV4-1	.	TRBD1	TGCGCCAGCAGTCGTCCCCAGGACAGGGGTAATGGCTACACCTTC	CASSRPQDRGNGYTF
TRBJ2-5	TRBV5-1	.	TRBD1	TGCGCCAGCAGCTCGGGACAGGGAGGCTGGGAGACCCAGTACTTC	CASSSGQGGWETQYF
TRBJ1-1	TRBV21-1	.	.	TGTGCCAATCCCCCCGGGGGGGTTGGGAAAATCATGAACACTGAAGCTTTCTTT	CANPPGGVGKIMNTEAFF
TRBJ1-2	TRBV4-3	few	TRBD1	TGCGCCAGCAGCCAAGATTGGGGACAGGGGGATGGCTACACCTTC	CASSQDWGQGDGYTF
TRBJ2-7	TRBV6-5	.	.	TGTGCCAGCAGGAGGGGGGAGGGTTTATACGAGCAGTACTTC	CASRRGEGLYEQYF
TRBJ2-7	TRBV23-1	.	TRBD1	TGCGCCAGCAGTCAATTTCGGACAGGGGGGTTCGAGCAGTACTTC	CASSQFRTGGFEQYF
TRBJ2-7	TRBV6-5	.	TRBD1	TGTGCCAGCAGTCGGACAGGTCCCCCGTCCTACGAGCAGTACTTC	CASSRTGPPSYEQYF
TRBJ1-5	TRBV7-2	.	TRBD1	TGTGCCAGCAGTAATAGACAGGGTGATCAGCCCCAGCATTTT	CASSNRQGDQPQHF
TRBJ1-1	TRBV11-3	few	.	TGTGCCAGCAGCTTAGAGGCGGGAGTAGCTTTCTTT	CASSLEAGVAFF
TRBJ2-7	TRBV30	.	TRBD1	TGTGCCTGGGGACAGGGTGCGTCGGTCTCCTACGAGCAGTACTTC	CAWGQGASVSYEQYF
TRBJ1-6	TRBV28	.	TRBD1	TGTGCCAGCAGTTTCCAACCGGGACAGAGGAATTCACCCCTCCACTTT	CASSFQPGQRNSPLHF
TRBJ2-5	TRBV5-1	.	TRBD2	TGCGCCAGCAGCCCCTCCGGGAGGGGCCAAGAGACCCAGTACTTC	CASSPSGRGQETQYF
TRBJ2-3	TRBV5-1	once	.	TGCGCCAGCAGCTTGGCCGGCAGGGGCACAGATACGCAGTATTTT	CASSLAGRGTDTQYF
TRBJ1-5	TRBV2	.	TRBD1	TGTGCCAGCAGTGAAGGAGAACAGGGGGTACAGCCCCAGCATTTT	CASSEGEQGVQPQHF
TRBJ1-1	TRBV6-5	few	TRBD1	TGTGCCAGCAGGGGACAGCTTCATGTCTGGACTGAAGCTTTCTTT	CASRGQLHVWTEAFF
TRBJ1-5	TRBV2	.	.	TGTGCCAGCAGTGAGTATGGGGGCCAAGGTCAGCCCCAGCATTTT	CASSEYGGQGQPQHF
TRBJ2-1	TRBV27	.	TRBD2	TGTGCCAGCAGTTCACAAGCGGGAGGGGGCGATGAGCAGTTCTTC	CASSSQAGGGDEQFF
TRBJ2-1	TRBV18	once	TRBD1	TGTGCCAGCTCCGACAGGGGTCCCGGTGAGCAGTTCTTC	CASSDRGPGEQFF
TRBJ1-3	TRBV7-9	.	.	TGTGCCAGCAGCCTCCGACAGACTGGAAACACCATATATTTT	CASSLRQTGNTIYF
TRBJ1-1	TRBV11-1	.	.	TGTGCCAGCAGCTTCGGGGAAGGATGGACTGAAGCTTTCTTT	CASSFGEGWTEAFF
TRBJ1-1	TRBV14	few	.	TGTGCCAGCAGCCGCGGGACCGAGAACACTGAAGCTTTCTTT	CASSRGTENTEAFF